The entry below describes one TCR beta chain. The antigen remains undetermined. Germline-derived CDR1 and CDR2 are SGHRS and YFSETQ. The CDR3 totals 13 residues. V was pared by 7 bases and J by 4 bases, with 14 bases between. Generation of TCR cDNA used 5'RACE template switching (which added a universal primer site and UMIs). TCRdb passed the 5' RACE reads through MiXCR, listing each CDR3 protein once. The top ten hold approximately 16% of the sample, which has about 400,000 distinct CDR3 sequences, approximately 6% seen once. This sample is drawn from a study of T cells after yellow fever vaccination. Overall study context: Each low-cell-number fraction was prepared by means of SMART-Seq v4 Ultra Low Input.

Study-wide results and caveats: Most primary-vaccination clones recurred post-booster (nearly 98% CD4, over 70% CD8). Abundant clonotypes from the bulk population could get into FACS-sorted repertoires as contaminants.

The chain employs TRBV5-1 and TRBJ1-1, with D possibly matching TRBD1 (6 bases). The sequencing used PBMCs, collected 5 days after the yellow fever booster vaccination. This receptor was identified in a man aged 30-40 years who received the YFV17D yellow fever vaccine. In DNA, the CDR3 is TGCGCCAGCGCCGCAGGGGCAGGCACTGAAGCTTTCTTT. This codes for CASAAGAGTEAFF.